This TCR beta chain was sequenced for a study of T cell changes during pregnancy in multiple sclerosis. The protocol was immunoSEQ multiplex PCR, while the TCRdb copy is restricted to in-frame clones and leaves out a portion. The sample has around 100,000 clones; roughly 92% are singletons. V was clipped by 6 bases and J by 1 base, with 13 bases between them. Germline-derived CDR1 and CDR2 are MDHEN and SYDVKM. The CDR3 runs to 14 residues. The TCR comes from a female donor with multiple sclerosis, enrolled in a pregnancy study. V is TRBV28 and J is TRBJ2-7, with D perhaps TRBD2 (6 bases). This specimen consisted of peripheral blood, obtained in the third trimester of pregnancy. The CDR3 reads CASSPTGVSYEQYF. The DNA of the CDR3 is TGTGCCAGCAGCCCCACGGGGGTGTCCTACGAGCAGTACTTC.